This passage covers 2 T cell receptor beta chains from one sample sequenced in a study of shared clonotypes between healthy human individuals. Sequenced by immunoSEQ multiplex PCR; TCRdb stores in-frame clones only, minus some. The sample consists of roughly 2.5 million clones, roughly nine tenths of them appearing once. Sequencing was done on a sample of naive CD4+ T cells sorted from blood. Indicated subset: CD45RA+ positively selected. Every receptor here comes from a man aged 18-30 years in good health.

The chain employs TRBV7-2 and TRBJ2-3, with 9 bases identical to TRBD2. The CDR3 consists of 15 residues. V gave up 4 bases and J gave up 4 bases; unmatched junction bases: 6. Per germline, CDR1 SGHTA and CDR2 FQGNSA. The CDR3 protein is CASSWAGGSADTQYF. CDR3 DNA: TGTGCCAGCAGCTGGGCGGGGGGGTCTGCAGATACGCAGTATTTT.

This clone was found once. This chain links TRBV5-4 with TRBJ2-2; the match to TRBD2 covers 9 bases. Germline values: CDR1 SGHNT, CDR2 YYREEE (reference sequence). The CDR3 runs 16 residues. V was pared by 2 bases and J by 0 bases, with 2 bases of the junction left unmatched. CDR3 DNA sequence: TGTGCCAGCAGCTTTGTAGCGGGGGCGAACACCGGGGAGCTGTTTTTT. Protein: CASSFVAGANTGELFF.